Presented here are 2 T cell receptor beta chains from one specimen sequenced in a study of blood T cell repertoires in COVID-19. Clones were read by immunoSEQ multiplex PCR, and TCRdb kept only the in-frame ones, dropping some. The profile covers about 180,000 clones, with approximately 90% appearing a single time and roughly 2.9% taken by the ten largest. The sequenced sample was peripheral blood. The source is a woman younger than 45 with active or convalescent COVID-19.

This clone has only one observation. The CDR3 here is CAWSVLSGGYNEQFF. DNA of the CDR3: TGTGCCTGGAGTGTACTGAGCGGGGGTTACAATGAGCAGTTCTTC. The gene calls are TRBV30 and TRBJ2-1, with 8 positions matching TRBD2. V lost 0 bases and J lost 4; bases outside the gene matches: 5. The CDR3 is 15 amino acids. Germline V lookup: CDR1 GTSNPN, CDR2 SVGIG (reference sequence). Combining the CDR3 with reference TRBV30 and TRBJ2-1 gives the whole variable domain SQTIHQWPATLVQPVGSPLSLECTVEGTSNPNLYWYRQAAGRGLQLLFYSVGIGQISSEVPQNLSASRPQDRQFILSSKKLLLSDSGFYLCAWSVLSGGYNEQFFGPGTRLTVL.

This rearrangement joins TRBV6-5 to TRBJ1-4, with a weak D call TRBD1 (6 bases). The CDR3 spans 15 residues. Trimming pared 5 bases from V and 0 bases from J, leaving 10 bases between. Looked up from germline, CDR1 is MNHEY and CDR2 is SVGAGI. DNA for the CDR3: TGTGCCAGCAGTCCGGACAGTTCAACTAATGAAAAACTGTTTTTT. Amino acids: CASSPDSSTNEKLFF.